This TCR beta chain originates from a study of cytomegalovirus exposure and HLA in healthy donors. The study's findings and limits: Excluded: some indistinguishable V segments such as TRBV6-2 and TRBV6-3. Many donors shared some public TCRs, even though most TCR sequences were rare.

For this clone: Its antigen is not identified.

CDR3 length: 13 amino acids. V was pared by 1 base and J by 0 bases, with 3 bases between. Germline V lookup: CDR1 LNHNV, CDR2 YYDKDF (reference sequence). PCR amplification relied on 60 Vbeta primers (plus 13 Jbeta primers). This table comes from immunoSEQ multiplex PCR, and its TCRdb copy is limited to in-frame clones, with some not included. The sample shows some 150,000 clones, approximately 74% of them seen only once. V and J are TRBV15 and TRBJ2-5; no firm D call. This receptor was obtained from a woman aged 25-40 years in good health and CMV-seronegative. What was sequenced was PBMCs. The DNA of the CDR3 is TGTGCCACCAGCAGAGTCTACCAAGAGACCCAGTACTTC. Its translation is CATSRVYQETQYF.